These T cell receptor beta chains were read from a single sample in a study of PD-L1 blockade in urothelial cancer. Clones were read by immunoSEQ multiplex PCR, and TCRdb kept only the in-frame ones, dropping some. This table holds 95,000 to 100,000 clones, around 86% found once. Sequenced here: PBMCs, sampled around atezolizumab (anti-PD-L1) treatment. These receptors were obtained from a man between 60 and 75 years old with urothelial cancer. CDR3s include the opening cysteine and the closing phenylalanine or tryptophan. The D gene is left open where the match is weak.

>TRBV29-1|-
CSGRESNTGELFF
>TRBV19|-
CASRPAANYGYTF
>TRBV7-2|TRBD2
CASSPGLNQETQYF
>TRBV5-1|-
CASSLGEGGNSPLHF
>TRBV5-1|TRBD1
CASRQTGFDGNTIYF
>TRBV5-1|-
CASSLGEIPDTQYF
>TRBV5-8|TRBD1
CASSFSDRGTEAFF
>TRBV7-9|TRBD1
CASSLQGDTEAFF
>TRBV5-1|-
CASSNGTQHGELFF
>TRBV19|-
CASSGASLGYTF
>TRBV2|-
CASSLRGYTF
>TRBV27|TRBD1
CASSHDQGALGNEKLFF
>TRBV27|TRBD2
CASNPGLAVNNEQFF
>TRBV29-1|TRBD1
CSAPRGYYNEQFF
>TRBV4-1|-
CASSQDRGTEAFF
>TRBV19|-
CASRHTGYNQPQHF
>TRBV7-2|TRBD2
CASSPRDSGGRGIQYF
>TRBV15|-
CATSRAGNTGELFF